This T cell receptor (beta chain) comes out of a study of vaccination effects on CD4 cells after COVID-19. Study results and limitations: Vaccine- and infection-induced clones showed marked clonal contraction late following vaccination.

TCRdb's table, derived via immunoSEQ multiplex PCR, lists solely in-frame clones and lacks some. The repertoire holds roughly 41,000 clones, with around 77% as singletons. Under the ViraFEST assay, PBMC were stimulated with viral peptide pools so that antigen-specific CD4+ T cells expanded. Sequencing was performed afterwards. It was after approximately 11 days of culture that CD4+ T cells were isolated. The study found no prior SARS-CoV-2 infection in the vaccine recipients, who tested negative for nucleocapsid antibodies. It was with about 9.3 IU/ml IL-2 and roughly 9.2 ug/ml peptides that 1.5 million to 2 million PBMC per well were cultured. The CDR3 covers 15 residues. Germline V gene lookup returns CDR1 SGHVS and CDR2 FQNEAQ. Trimming took off 3 bases at V and 6 bases at J, with 17 bases between the two ends. As for this clone: Its target is not known.

V gene TRBV7-8 combines with J gene TRBJ2-5, with a tentative D call TRBD1 (6 bases). This TCR was sampled from a human donor who received a COVID-19 vaccine. This specimen consisted of CD4+ T cells from PBMCs cultured with HCoV-NL63 spike peptides, obtained before COVID-19 vaccination. As DNA, the CDR3 is TGTGCCAGCAGCTTCCGGGACACCATCCGAAAGACCCAGTACTTC. Protein product: CASSFRDTIRKTQYF.